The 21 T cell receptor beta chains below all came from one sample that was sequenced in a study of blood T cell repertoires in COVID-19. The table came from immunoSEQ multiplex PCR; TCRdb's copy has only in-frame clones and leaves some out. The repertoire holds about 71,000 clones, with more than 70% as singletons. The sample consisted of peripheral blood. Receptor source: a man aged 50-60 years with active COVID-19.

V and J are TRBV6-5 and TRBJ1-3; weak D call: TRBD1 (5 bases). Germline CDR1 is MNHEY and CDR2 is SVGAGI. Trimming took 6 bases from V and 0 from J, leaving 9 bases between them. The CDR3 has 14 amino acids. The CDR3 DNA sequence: TGTGCCAGCAGCCGGGGGACCTCTGGAAACACCATATATTTT. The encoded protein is CASSRGTSGNTIYF.

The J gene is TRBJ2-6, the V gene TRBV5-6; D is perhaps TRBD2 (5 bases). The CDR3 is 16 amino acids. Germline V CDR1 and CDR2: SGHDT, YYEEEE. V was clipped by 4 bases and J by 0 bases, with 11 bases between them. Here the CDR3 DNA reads TGTGCCAGCAGCATAGGACTGAGCTCTGGGGCCAACGTCCTGACTTTC. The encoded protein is CASSIGLSSGANVLTF.

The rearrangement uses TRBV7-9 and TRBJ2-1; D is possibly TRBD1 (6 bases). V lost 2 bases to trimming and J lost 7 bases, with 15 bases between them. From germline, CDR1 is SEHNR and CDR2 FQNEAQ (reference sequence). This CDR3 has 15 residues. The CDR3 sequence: CASSLLQGTRNEQFF. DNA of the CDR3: TGTGCCAGCAGCTTATTACAGGGTACGCGAAATGAGCAGTTCTTC.

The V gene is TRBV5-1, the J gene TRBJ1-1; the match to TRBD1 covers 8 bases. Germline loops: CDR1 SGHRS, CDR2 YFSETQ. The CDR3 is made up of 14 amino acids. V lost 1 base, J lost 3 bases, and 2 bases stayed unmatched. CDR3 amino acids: CASSLTGGDTEAFF. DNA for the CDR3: TGCGCCAGCAGCTTGACAGGGGGGGACACTGAAGCTTTCTTT.

The CDR3 loop is CASSLPAGVDTEAFF. DNA for the CDR3: TGTGCCAGTTCTCTCCCTGCGGGGGTGGACACTGAAGCTTTCTTT. The chain couples TRBV19 to TRBJ1-1; the D gene is possibly TRBD1 (5 bases). This CDR3 has 15 amino acids. Germline CDR1 reads LNHDA; CDR2 reads SQIVND (reference sequence). With 8 bases removed from V and 3 bases from J, the gap between germline ends came to 19 bases. The whole variable domain, remainder taken from reference TRBV19 and TRBJ1-1, is DGGITQSPKYLFRKEGQNVTLSCEQNLNHDAMYWYRQDPGQGLRLIYYSQIVNDFQKGDIAEGYSVSREKKESFPLTVTSAQKNPTAFYLCASSLPAGVDTEAFFGQGTRLTVV.

The CDR3 DNA reads as TGTGCCAGCAGTAGAAGAGGGGGCCAGCCCCAGCATTTT. This sequence encodes CASSRRGGQPQHF. The V and J genes are TRBV6-5 and TRBJ1-5, with 7 bases fitting TRBD1. Germline V gene sequence: CDR1 MNHEY, CDR2 SVGAGI. V trimming: 5 bases; J trimming: 7 bases; junction bases outside the gene matches: 5. The CDR3 loop spans 13 amino acids.

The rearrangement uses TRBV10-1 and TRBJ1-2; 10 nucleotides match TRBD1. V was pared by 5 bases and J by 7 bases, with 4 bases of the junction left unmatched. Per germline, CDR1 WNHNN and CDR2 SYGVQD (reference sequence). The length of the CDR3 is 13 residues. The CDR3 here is CASSPDRGGGYTF. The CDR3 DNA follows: TGCGCCAGCAGTCCGGACAGGGGGGGTGGCTACACCTTC.

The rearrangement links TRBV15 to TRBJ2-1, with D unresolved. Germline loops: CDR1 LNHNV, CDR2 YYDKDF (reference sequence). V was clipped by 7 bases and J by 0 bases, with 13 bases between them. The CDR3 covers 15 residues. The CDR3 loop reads CATTKDLTSYNEQFF. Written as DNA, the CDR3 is TGTGCCACCACCAAAGACCTAACCTCCTACAATGAGCAGTTCTTC.

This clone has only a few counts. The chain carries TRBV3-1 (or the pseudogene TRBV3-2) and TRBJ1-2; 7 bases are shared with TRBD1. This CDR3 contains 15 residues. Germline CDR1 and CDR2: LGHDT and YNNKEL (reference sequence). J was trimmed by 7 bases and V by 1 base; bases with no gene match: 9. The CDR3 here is CASSQGLGGSGGYTF. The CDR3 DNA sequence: TGTGCCAGCAGCCAAGGGTTAGGGGGCTCTGGTGGCTACACCTTC.

Here the CDR3 reads CASSAGLNGGEQYF. The CDR3, as DNA: TGTGCCAGCAGCGCGGGCCTCAACGGGGGCGAGCAGTACTTC. V is TRBV5-5 and J is TRBJ2-7; D perhaps matches TRBD2 (6 bases). This CDR3 is built from 14 residues. V was pared by 4 bases and J by 6 bases, with 17 bases between. CDR1 and CDR2 (germline): SGHKS, YYEKEE (reference sequence).

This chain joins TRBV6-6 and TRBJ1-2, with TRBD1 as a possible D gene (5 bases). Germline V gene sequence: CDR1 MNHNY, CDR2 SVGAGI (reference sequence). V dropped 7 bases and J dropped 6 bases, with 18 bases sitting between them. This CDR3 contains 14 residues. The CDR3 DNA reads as TGTGCCAGCAACCAACTGGGGGGTGGTCATGGCTACACCTTC. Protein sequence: CASNQLGGGHGYTF.

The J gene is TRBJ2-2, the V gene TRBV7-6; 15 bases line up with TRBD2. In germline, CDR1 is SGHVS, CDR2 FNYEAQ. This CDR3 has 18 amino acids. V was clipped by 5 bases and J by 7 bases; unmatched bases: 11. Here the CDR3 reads CASSPGLAGGLFNGELFF. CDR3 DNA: TGTGCCAGCAGCCCCGGACTAGCGGGGGGGCTGTTTAACGGGGAGCTGTTTTTT.

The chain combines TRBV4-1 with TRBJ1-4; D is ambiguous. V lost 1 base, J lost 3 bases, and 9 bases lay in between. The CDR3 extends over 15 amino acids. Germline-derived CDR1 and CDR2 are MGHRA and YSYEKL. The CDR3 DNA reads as TGCGCCAGCAGCCAAGTACCCGGGGCTAATGAAAAACTGTTTTTT. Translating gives CASSQVPGANEKLFF.

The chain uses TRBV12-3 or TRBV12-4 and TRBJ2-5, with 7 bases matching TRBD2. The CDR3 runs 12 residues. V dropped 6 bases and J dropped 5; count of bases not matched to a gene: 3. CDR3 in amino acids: CASRDGGETQYF. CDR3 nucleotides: TGTGCCAGCAGGGACGGGGGGGAGACCCAGTACTTC.

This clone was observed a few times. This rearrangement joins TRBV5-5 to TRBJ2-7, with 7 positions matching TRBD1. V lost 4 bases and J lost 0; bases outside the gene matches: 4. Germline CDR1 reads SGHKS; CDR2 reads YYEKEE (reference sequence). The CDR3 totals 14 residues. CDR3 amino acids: CASSAGGNSYEQYF. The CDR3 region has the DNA TGTGCCAGCAGCGCAGGGGGTAACTCCTACGAGCAGTACTTC.

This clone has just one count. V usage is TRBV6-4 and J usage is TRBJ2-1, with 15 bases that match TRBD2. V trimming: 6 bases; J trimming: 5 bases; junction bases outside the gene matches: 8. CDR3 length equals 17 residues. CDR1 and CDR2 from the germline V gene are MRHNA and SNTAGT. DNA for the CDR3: TGTGCCAGCAGCCTCACCCGGACTAGCGGGGGGGACAATGAGCAGTTCTTC. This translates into CASSLTRTSGGDNEQFF.

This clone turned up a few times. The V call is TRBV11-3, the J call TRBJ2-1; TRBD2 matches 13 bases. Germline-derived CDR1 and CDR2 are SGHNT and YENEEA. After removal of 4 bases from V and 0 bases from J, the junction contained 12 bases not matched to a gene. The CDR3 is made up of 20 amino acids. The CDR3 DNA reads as TGTGCCAGCAGCTCCCTACTAGCGGGAGGGCCAAAGAACTCCTACAATGAGCAGTTCTTC. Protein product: CASSSLLAGGPKNSYNEQFF.

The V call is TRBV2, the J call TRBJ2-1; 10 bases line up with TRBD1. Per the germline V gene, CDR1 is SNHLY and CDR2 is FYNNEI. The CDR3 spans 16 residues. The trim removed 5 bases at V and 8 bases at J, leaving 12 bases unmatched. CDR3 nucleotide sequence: TGTGCCAGCAGTATCCCCGGGACAGGGGTTAGTCATGAGCAGTTCTTC. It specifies CASSIPGTGVSHEQFF.

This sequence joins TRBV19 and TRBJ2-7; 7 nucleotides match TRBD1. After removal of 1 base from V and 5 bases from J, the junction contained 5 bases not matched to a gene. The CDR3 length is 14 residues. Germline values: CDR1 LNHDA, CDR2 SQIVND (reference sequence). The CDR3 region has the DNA TGTGCCAGTAGTATAGGACAGGGAGTCGACGAGCAGTACTTC. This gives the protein CASSIGQGVDEQYF.

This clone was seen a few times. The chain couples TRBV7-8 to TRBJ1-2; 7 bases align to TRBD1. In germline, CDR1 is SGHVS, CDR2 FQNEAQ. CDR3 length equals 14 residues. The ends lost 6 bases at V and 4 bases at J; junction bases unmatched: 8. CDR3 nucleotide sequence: TGTGCCAGCAGTCCTCAACAGGGGATCTATGGCTACACCTTC. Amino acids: CASSPQQGIYGYTF. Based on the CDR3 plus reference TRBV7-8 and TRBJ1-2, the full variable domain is GAGVSQSPRYKVAKRGQDVALRCDPISGHVSLFWYQQALGQGPEFLTYFQNEAQLDKSGLPSDRFFAERPEGSVSTLKIQRTQQEDSAVYLCASSPQQGIYGYTFGSGTRLTVV.

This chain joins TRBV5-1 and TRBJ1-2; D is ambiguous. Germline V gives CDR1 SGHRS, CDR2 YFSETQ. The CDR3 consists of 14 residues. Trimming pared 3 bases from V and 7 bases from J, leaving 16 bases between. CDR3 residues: CASSSGERYGGYTF. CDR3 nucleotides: TGCGCCAGCAGCTCCGGGGAAAGGTACGGTGGCTACACCTTC. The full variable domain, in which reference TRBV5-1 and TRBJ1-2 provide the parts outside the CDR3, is KAGVTQTPRYLIKTRGQQVTLSCSPISGHRSVSWYQQTPGQGLQFLFEYFSETQRNKGNFPGRFSGRQFSNSRSEMNVSTLELGDSALYLCASSSGERYGGYTFGSGTRLTVV.